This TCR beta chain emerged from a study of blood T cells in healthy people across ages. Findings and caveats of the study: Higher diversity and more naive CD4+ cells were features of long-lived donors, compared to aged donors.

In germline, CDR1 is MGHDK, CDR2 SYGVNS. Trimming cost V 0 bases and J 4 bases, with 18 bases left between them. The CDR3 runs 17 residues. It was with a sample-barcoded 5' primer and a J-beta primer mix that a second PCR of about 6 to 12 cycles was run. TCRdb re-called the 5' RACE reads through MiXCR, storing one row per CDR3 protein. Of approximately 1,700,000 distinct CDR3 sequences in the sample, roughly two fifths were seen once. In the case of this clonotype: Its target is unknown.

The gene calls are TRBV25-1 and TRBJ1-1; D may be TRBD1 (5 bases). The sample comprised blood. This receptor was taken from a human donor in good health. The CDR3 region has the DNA TGTGCCAGCAGTGAATATATGAATGAGGGAAGGGGCACTGAAGCTTTCTTT. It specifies CASSEYMNEGRGTEAFF. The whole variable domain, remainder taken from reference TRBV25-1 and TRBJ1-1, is EADIYQTPRYLVIGTGKKITLECSQTMGHDKMYWYQQDPGMELHLIHYSYGVNSTEKGDLSSESTVSRIRTEHFPLTLESARPSHTSQYLCASSEYMNEGRGTEAFFGQGTRLTVV.